These T cell receptor beta chains were read from a single sample in a study of blood T cell repertoires in COVID-19. The assay was immunoSEQ multiplex PCR, and TCRdb's table has in-frame clones only and misses some. The sample shows around 170,000 clones, 75% to 80% of them seen only once. Sequencing used peripheral blood. These receptors all come from a woman older than 75 with acute or convalescent COVID-19. The CDR3 runs from the conserved cysteine through the conserved F or W. The order of the fields is V gene, J gene, D gene, clone size, CDR3 DNA, CDR3 protein. A D gene is named only where the DNA matches it firmly. A row's size may be missing; if present it is once, few, many or a size class.

>TRBV7-8|TRBJ1-5|-|few
TGTGCCAGCAGCTCGACAGTCTATAGCAATCAGCCCCAGCATTTT
CASSSTVYSNQPQHF
>TRBV24-1|TRBJ2-5|-|-
TGTGCCACCAGTGATTCTGGGGCGGCCCAAGAGACCCAGTACTTC
CATSDSGAAQETQYF
>TRBV2|TRBJ2-7|TRBD2|-
TGTGCCAGCAGAGAAGGGCTAGCGGGGATATCCGAGCAGTACTTC
CASREGLAGISEQYF
>TRBV10-3|TRBJ2-2|TRBD2|-
TGTGCCACCGGGGGGGGCGGGGAGCTGTTTTTT
CATGGGGELFF
>TRBV29-1|TRBJ2-3|TRBD2|-
TGCAGCGTGCAACTACTAGCGGCAAGCACAGATACGCAGTATTTT
CSVQLLAASTDTQYF
>TRBV2|TRBJ2-1|-|-
TGTGCCAGCAGTGTGGTAAGAGGTGGGTCCAAGAATGAGCAGTTCTTC
CASSVVRGGSKNEQFF
>TRBV2|TRBJ2-1|-|few
TGTGCCAGCAGTGAAGCGCTTGGGTGGGGGGCCTACAATGAGCAGTTCTTC
CASSEALGWGAYNEQFF
>TRBV7-8|TRBJ2-7|-|-
TGTGCCAGCAGCCCTTTCCCCTCCTACGAGCAGTACTTC
CASSPFPSYEQYF
>TRBV5-1|TRBJ2-1|TRBD2|-
TGCGCCAGCAGGGCGGGACTACCGGACAATGAGCAGTTCTTC
CASRAGLPDNEQFF
>TRBV18|TRBJ1-2|TRBD1|-
TGTGCCAGCTCACCACGGACAGGGTTGGATGGCTACACCTTC
CASSPRTGLDGYTF
>TRBV19|TRBJ1-4|-|-
TGTGCCAGTAGTAGCGCAGGGGCATCGGAAGAAAAACTGTTTTTT
CASSSAGASEEKLFF
>TRBV19|TRBJ1-5|TRBD1|-
TGTGCCAGTAGTATCTTACGGACAGGCGGCAATCAGCCCCAGCATTTT
CASSILRTGGNQPQHF
>TRBV29-1|TRBJ1-1|-|-
TGCAGCGTTGACGTAAACACTGAAGCTTTCTTT
CSVDVNTEAFF
>TRBV28|TRBJ1-2|-|-
TGTGCCAGCCTGTCGGCGGCAGGAGGGGCCGGGGGCTACACCTTC
CASLSAAGGAGGYTF
>TRBV2|TRBJ1-5|TRBD1|-
TGTGCCAGCAGTGAAACAGGGGAAATGCAGCCCCAGCATTTT
CASSETGEMQPQHF
>TRBV5-6|TRBJ2-7|-|-
TGTGCCAGCAGCTTGGGGCTAGGGGCCTACGAGCAGTACTTC
CASSLGLGAYEQYF
>TRBV30|TRBJ1-2|-|-
TGTGCCTGGAGTCACGCAGGGAGGGACTATGGCTACACCTTC
CAWSHAGRDYGYTF
>TRBV2|TRBJ1-5|TRBD1|-
TGTGCCAGCATGGGACAGGGCTATCAGCCCCAGCATTTT
CASMGQGYQPQHF
>TRBV19|TRBJ1-5|-|-
TGTGCCAGTAGTATAGAGGGACACCGGCATTTT
CASSIEGHRHF
>TRBV7-2|TRBJ2-1|-|-
TGTGCCAGCAGCTTAGGTAGCGGCCCCTACAATGAGCAGTTCTTC
CASSLGSGPYNEQFF
>TRBV6-6|TRBJ2-2|TRBD2|-
TGTGCCAGCAGTTCCGGACTAGCGGGGTCCACCGGGGAGCTGTTTTTT
CASSSGLAGSTGELFF
>TRBV14|TRBJ2-2|TRBD1|-
TGTGCCAGCAGCCAAGTAGGGGGCTACACCGGGGAGCTGTTTTTT
CASSQVGGYTGELFF
>TRBV5-1|TRBJ2-7|TRBD1|-
TGCGCCAGCAGCCCTCTGACAGGGGGTGGCTACGAGCAGTACTTC
CASSPLTGGGYEQYF
>TRBV6-5|TRBJ1-1|TRBD1|-
TGTGCCACCGGGACAGGTCAGAGGAACACTGAAGCTTTCTTT
CATGTGQRNTEAFF
>TRBV28|TRBJ1-2|-|-
TGTGCCAGCAGTGTGCAGTCCTATGGCTACACCTTC
CASSVQSYGYTF
>TRBV4-1|TRBJ1-5|-|-
TGCGCCAGCAGCCAAGATCGGCAGGGAAATCAGCCCCAGCATTTT
CASSQDRQGNQPQHF
>TRBV18|TRBJ2-7|TRBD2|-
TGTGCCAGCTCACCTGGGGCGGGGGAGTTATACGAGCAGTACTTC
CASSPGAGELYEQYF
>TRBV29-1|TRBJ2-5|TRBD1|-
TGCAGCGCCAACCGGGACAGAGAAGAGACCCAGTACTTC
CSANRDREETQYF
>TRBV7-8|TRBJ1-2|-|-
TGTGCCAGCAGCCTCGGACAGACTGGCTACACCTTC
CASSLGQTGYTF
>TRBV2|TRBJ2-7|TRBD1|-
TGTGCCAGTAATAGAGGACAGGGTATTAGCTACGAGCAGTACTTC
CASNRGQGISYEQYF
>TRBV5-4|TRBJ2-2|TRBD2|-
TGTGCCAGCAGCTTACTAGCGGGGAACACCGGGGAGCTGTTTTTT
CASSLLAGNTGELFF
>TRBV5-1|TRBJ1-3|TRBD1|few
TGCGCCAGCAGCCGACAGGGTGGAAACACCATATATTTT
CASSRQGGNTIYF
>TRBV6-5|TRBJ1-4|-|-
TGTGCCAGCTTGAGGGCAGGGGAAAATGAAAAACTGTTTTTT
CASLRAGENEKLFF
>TRBV19|TRBJ1-1|-|-
TGTGCCAGTAGTAGACGGGAGGGGAACACTGAAGCTTTCTTT
CASSRREGNTEAFF
>TRBV19|TRBJ1-3|TRBD1|-
TGTGCCAGTAACCCGACAGGGGCCATCCCTGGAAACACCATATATTTT
CASNPTGAIPGNTIYF
>TRBV6-6|TRBJ2-7|-|-
TGTGCCAGCAGTTATTCCCAGGGATACGAGCAGTACTTC
CASSYSQGYEQYF
>TRBV28|TRBJ1-4|TRBD1|-
TGTGCCAGCAGTCCCCGACAGGGGAGGAAACTGTTTTTT
CASSPRQGRKLFF
>TRBV6-6|TRBJ1-2|TRBD1|-
TGTGCCAGCATCAACCGTGGGACAGGGGGAGGGGGCTACACCTTC
CASINRGTGGGGYTF
>TRBV7-6|TRBJ1-1|-|-
TGTGCCAGCAGCTTACAGGGAAGGGCTTTCTTT
CASSLQGRAFF
>TRBV2|TRBJ1-2|-|-
TGTGCCAGCAGTGAGAATCGGTATGGCTACACCTTC
CASSENRYGYTF
>TRBV28|TRBJ1-1|TRBD1|-
TGTGCCAGCAGGCAGGGGGGTGAAGCTTTCTTT
CASRQGGEAFF
>TRBV2|TRBJ1-1|TRBD1|-
TGTGCCACCCGGGGACAGCCAAGCACTGAAGCTTTCTTT
CATRGQPSTEAFF
>TRBV2|TRBJ1-6|-|many
TGTGCCAGCAGGGCGACAGCGATAAATTCACCCCTCCACTTT
CASRATAINSPLHF
>TRBV28|TRBJ1-1|-|-
TGTGCCAGCAGTGCACAGGGTGGTAGCGCTGAAGCTTTCTTT
CASSAQGGSAEAFF
>TRBV7-9|TRBJ2-7|-|-
TGTGCCAGCAGCACCAGGCAGGGTTCCGTAGACGAGCAGTACTTC
CASSTRQGSVDEQYF
>TRBV29-1|TRBJ2-7|-|once
TGCAGCGTTGCCCAGGGGAGTTTCTCTTCTTACGAGCAGTACTTC
CSVAQGSFSSYEQYF
>TRBV30|TRBJ2-4|-|-
TGTGCCTGGAGCGTCACCTCGCCTACTATTCAGTACTTC
CAWSVTSPTIQYF
>TRBV7-9|TRBJ2-3|TRBD1|few
TGTGCCAGCAGCTTAGCTTCCGGGACAGGCAAAGATACGCAGTATTTT
CASSLASGTGKDTQYF
>TRBV5-1|TRBJ1-1|TRBD1|-
TGCGCCAGCAGCCATGAGGCCAGGGGGTACGCTTTCTTT
CASSHEARGYAFF
>TRBV23-1|TRBJ2-7|TRBD1|-
TGCGCCAGCCCTAAGGGACAGGGGACCTACGAGCAGTACTTC
CASPKGQGTYEQYF
>TRBV12-3/TRBV12-4|TRBJ1-5|-|-
TGTGCCAGTCGGGGTTATAGCAATCAGCCCCAGCATTTT
CASRGYSNQPQHF